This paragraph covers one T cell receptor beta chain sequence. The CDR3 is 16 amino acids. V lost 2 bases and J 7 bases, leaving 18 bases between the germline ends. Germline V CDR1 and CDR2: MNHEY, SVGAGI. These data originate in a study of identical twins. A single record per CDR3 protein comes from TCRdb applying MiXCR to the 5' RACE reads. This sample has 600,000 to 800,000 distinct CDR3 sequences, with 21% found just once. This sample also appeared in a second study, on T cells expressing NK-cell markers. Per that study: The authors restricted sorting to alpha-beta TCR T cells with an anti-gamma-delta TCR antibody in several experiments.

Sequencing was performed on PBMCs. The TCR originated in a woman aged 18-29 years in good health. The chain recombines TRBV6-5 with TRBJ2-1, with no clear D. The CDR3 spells CASSYGRTVGNNEQFF. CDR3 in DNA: TGTGCCAGCAGTTACGGCCGGACGGTGGGAAATAATGAGCAGTTCTTC.